This TCR beta chain was found in a study of Tregs in tolerant kidney transplant recipients. Findings and caveats of the study: No direct test of biological reproducibility was done here.

Unstimulated Tregs (CD4+CD25+CD127-) and CD4+CD25- non-Tregs were sorted from PBMCs. This CDR3 has 13 amino acids. Trimming removed 6 bases from V and 5 bases from J, with 13 bases in between. Per germline, CDR1 LNHDA and CDR2 SQIVND (reference sequence). Using immunoSEQ multiplex PCR, the repertoire was profiled, and TCRdb retains in-frame clones only, with some absent. The top ten clones hold around 0.68% of a sample with under 300,000 clones, 80% to 85% of them seen once. A word on this clone: Its antigen is not identified.

This TCR derives from a human donor in good health. Sample: CD4+ T cells from blood. The chain has TRBV19 and TRBJ1-1, with no clear D. The CDR3 DNA sequence: TGTGCCAGTAGGTTTGGGGAGGTGACTGAAGCTTTCTTT. Translation gives CASRFGEVTEAFF.